Reported below is one T cell receptor (beta chain). The sample holds other DNA sequences that translate to the same CDR3. The data belong to a study of shared clonotypes between healthy human individuals. Trimming stripped 4 bases from V and 0 bases from J, with 7 bases between. CDR1 SNHLY and CDR2 FYNNEI come from the germline V gene. This CDR3 has 14 amino acids. Profiled with immunoSEQ multiplex PCR; TCRdb holds only in-frame clones, not every one. The data show approximately 1,000,000 clones, with around 77% seen just once and more than 0.85% held by the top ten. The source is a man in his late teens or twenties in good health. Some clones in this sample may be carry-over from other donors' samples. The sample consisted of memory CD4+ T cells from PBMCs. Subset: CD45RA-negative fraction. The rearrangement links TRBV2 to TRBJ2-1; no firm D call. CDR3 protein: CASSVTSSYNEQFF. The CDR3 region has the DNA TGTGCCAGCAGTGTCACCAGCTCCTACAATGAGCAGTTCTTC.